The TCR beta chain under discussion was sequenced for a study of blood T cell repertoires in COVID-19. Study overall: There were acute and convalescent COVID-19 samples, and they came from the United States, Italy and Spain. Sources were T cells, B-cell-depleted T cells, or PBMCs; the material itself was cDNA or gDNA.

Germline CDR1 reads SGHAT; CDR2 reads FQNNGV. The V and J ends lost 1 base and 0 bases, in that order; junction bases with no gene match: 11. This CDR3 is built from 19 residues. Only in-frame clones appear in the TCRdb table, and some are missing; sequencing was by immunoSEQ multiplex PCR. The repertoire has 40,000 to 45,000 clones, 65% to 85% of them found once; the top ten carry roughly a third. Sequenced: peripheral blood. The clonotype was recovered from a woman of 80 years or more with acute or convalescent COVID-19. This sequence joins TRBV11-2 and TRBJ1-1, with TRBD1 matching over 10 bases. The CDR3 sequence: CASSLVAGTGVNLNTEAFF. CDR3 nucleotides: TGTGCCAGCAGCTTAGTCGCCGGGACAGGGGTCAATCTGAACACTGAAGCTTTCTTT.